This T cell receptor beta chain was identified during a study of blood T cell repertoires in COVID-19. The overall study: Sources were T cells, B-cell-depleted T cells, or PBMCs; the material itself was cDNA or gDNA.

This table comes from immunoSEQ multiplex PCR, and its TCRdb copy is limited to in-frame clones, with some not included. In the table there are over 35,000 clones, about 88% of which are singletons. Looked up from germline, CDR1 is SGHDT and CDR2 is YYEEEE. The CDR3 runs to 16 residues. V lost 1 base to trimming and J lost 4 bases, with 18 bases between them. The sequenced sample consisted of peripheral blood. The V gene is TRBV5-6, the J gene TRBJ2-7; no clear D. This clonotype was obtained from a man between 65 and 85 years old with active COVID-19. In DNA form, the CDR3 reads TGTGCCAGCAGCTTGCTCGTCCAGATGAATCGTTACGAGCAGTACTTC. It yields the protein CASSLLVQMNRYEQYF.